This TCR beta chain was captured in a study of blood T cell repertoires in COVID-19. About the study: From T cells, B-cell-depleted T cells, or PBMCs came the material, which was cDNA or gDNA.

V gave up 8 bases and J gave up 3 bases, with 7 bases separating them. Germline V lookup: CDR1 SNHLY, CDR2 FYNNEI. The CDR3 runs to 11 residues. Clones were read by immunoSEQ multiplex PCR, and TCRdb kept only the in-frame ones, dropping some. Of about 64,000 clones listed, approximately 90% are singletons. The rearrangement uses TRBV2 and TRBJ1-2, with no clear D. Sequenced sample: peripheral blood. The TCR sequence derives from a human donor in a cohort sampled during active COVID-19. DNA of the CDR3: TGTGCCAGCCGGGGTGACTATGGCTACACCTTC. Translation gives CASRGDYGYTF.